Sequencing of this T cell receptor beta chain was carried out in a study of cytomegalovirus exposure and HLA in healthy donors. Whole-study results and caveats: Cytomegalovirus status was reportedly diagnosed by the classifier with high sensitivity and specificity. V- and J-gene trimming of TCR beta was linked (in a later analysis) to a missense DCLRE1C variant. Some TCR beta chains (approximately 180 of them) were listed as cytomegalovirus-associated.

Only a few counts were recorded for this clone. Antigen specificity is unknown. This CDR3 comprises 14 residues. V was clipped by 6 bases and J by 1 base; unmatched bases: 5. Germline V gene sequence: CDR1 KGHSH, CDR2 LQKENI. Primers for the PCR totalled 60 Vbeta and 13 Jbeta. Study processing details: In a later analysis, 80 million or so unique TCR beta chains included roughly 11 million shared by two or more donors. The repertoire was sequenced with immunoSEQ multiplex PCR; TCRdb's copy has only in-frame clones and lacks some. V and J calls plus clone size are reproduced from that table; the DNA served to infer D and trimming. The sample gives around 160,000 clones, 70% to 85% of which show up once; 1.4% is in the top ten.

The chain uses TRBV18 and TRBJ1-2; 7 bases are a match to TRBD1. The origin of this receptor is a male donor in good health and CMV-seronegative. Sequencing input: PBMCs. CDR3 residues: CASSPGTDNYGYTF. The CDR3, as DNA: TGTGCCAGCTCGCCCGGGACAGATAACTATGGCTACACCTTC.